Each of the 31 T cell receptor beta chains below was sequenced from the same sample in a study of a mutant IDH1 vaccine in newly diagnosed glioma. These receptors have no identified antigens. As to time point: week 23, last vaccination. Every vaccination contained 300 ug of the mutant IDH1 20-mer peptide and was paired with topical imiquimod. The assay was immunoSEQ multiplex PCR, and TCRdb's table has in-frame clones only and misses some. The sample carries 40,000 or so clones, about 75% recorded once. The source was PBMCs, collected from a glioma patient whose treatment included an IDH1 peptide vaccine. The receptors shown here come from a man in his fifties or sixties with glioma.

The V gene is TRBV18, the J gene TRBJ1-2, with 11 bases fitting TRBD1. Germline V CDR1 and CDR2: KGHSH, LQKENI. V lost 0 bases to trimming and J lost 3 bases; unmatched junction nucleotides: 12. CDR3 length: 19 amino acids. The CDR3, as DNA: TGTGCCAGCTCACCACCGGGCTTCCCCGGGACAGGGGGTGACTATGGCTACACCTTC. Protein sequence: CASSPPGFPGTGGDYGYTF. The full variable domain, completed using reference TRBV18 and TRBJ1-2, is NAGVMQNPRHLVRRRGQEARLRCSPMKGHSHVYWYRQLPEEGLKFMVYLQKENIIDESGMPKERFSAEFPKEGPSILRIQQVVRGDSAAYFCASSPPGFPGTGGDYGYTFGSGTRLTVV.

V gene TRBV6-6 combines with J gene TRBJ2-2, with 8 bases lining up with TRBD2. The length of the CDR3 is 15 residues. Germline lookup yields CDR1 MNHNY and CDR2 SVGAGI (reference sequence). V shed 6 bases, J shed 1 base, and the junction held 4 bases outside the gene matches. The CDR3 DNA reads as TGTGCCAGCAGAGTAGCGGGGCGGAACACCGGGGAGCTGTTTTTT. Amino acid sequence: CASRVAGRNTGELFF.

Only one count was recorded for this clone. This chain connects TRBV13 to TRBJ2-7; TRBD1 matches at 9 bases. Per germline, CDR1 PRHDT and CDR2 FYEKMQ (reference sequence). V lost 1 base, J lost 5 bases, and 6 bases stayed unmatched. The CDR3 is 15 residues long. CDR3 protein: CASSLAGTGTDEQYF. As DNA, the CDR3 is TGTGCCAGCAGCTTAGCCGGGACAGGGACCGACGAGCAGTACTTC.

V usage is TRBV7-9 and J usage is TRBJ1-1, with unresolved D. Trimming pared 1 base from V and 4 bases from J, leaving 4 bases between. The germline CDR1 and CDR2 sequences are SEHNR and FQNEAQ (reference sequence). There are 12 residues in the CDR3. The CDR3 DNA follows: TGTGCCAGCAGCTTAGAGGCCACTGAAGCTTTCTTT. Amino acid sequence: CASSLEATEAFF.

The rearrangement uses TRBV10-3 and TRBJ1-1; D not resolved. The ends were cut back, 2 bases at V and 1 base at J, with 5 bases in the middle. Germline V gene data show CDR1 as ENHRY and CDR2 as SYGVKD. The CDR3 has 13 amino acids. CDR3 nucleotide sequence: TGTGCCATCAGTGAGATGGAGAACACTGAAGCTTTCTTT. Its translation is CAISEMENTEAFF.

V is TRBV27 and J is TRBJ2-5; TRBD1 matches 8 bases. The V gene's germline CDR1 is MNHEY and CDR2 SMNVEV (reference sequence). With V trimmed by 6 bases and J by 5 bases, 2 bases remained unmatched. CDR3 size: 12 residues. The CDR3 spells CASSNRGETQYF. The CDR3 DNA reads TGTGCCAGCAGCAACAGGGGGGAGACCCAGTACTTC.

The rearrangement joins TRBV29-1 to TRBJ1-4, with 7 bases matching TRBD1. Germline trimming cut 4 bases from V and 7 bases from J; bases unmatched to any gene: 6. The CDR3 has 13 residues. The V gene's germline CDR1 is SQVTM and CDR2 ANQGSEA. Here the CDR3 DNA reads TGCAGCGTTGCTCACAGGGGAGGTGAAAAACTGTTTTTT. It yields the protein CSVAHRGGEKLFF.

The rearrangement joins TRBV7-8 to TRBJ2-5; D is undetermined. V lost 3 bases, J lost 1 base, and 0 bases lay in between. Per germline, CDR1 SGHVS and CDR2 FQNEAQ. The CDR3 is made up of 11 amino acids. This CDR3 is CASSFQETQYF. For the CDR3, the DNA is TGTGCCAGCAGCTTCCAAGAGACCCAGTACTTC.

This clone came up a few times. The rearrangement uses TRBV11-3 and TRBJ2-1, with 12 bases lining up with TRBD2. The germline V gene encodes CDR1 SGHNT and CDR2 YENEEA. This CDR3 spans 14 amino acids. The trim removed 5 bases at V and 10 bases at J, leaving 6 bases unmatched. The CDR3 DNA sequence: TGTGCCAGCAGCACTAGCGGGGGGTACGGAGAGCAGTTCTTC. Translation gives CASSTSGGYGEQFF.

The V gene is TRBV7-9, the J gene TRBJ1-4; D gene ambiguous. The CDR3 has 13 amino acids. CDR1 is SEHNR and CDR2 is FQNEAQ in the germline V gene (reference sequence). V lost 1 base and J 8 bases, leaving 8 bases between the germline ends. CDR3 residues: CASSLDRQEKLFF. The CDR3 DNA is TGTGCCAGCAGCTTAGACCGGCAGGAAAAACTGTTTTTT.

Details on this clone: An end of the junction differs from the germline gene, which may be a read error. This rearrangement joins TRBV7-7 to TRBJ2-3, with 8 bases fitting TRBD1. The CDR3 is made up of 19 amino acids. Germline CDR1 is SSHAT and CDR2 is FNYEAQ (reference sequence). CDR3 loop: CASILGGQGATIFTDTQYF. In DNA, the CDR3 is TGTGCTAGCATCCTAGGGGGCCAGGGGGCGACAATCTTCACAGATACGCAGTATTTT.

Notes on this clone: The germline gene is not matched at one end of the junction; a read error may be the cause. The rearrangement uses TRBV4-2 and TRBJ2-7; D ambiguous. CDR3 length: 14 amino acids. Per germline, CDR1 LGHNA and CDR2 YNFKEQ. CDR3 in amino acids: CASGQIDSTYEQYF. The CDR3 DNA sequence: TGTGCCAGCGGCCAAATCGACTCAACCTACGAGCAGTACTTC.

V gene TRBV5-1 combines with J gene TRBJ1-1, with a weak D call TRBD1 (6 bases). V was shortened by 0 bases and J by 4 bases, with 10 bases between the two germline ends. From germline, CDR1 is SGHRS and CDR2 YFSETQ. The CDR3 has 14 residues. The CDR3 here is CASSLAGGGTEAFF. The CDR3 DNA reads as TGCGCCAGCAGCTTGGCCGGGGGCGGCACTGAAGCTTTCTTT.

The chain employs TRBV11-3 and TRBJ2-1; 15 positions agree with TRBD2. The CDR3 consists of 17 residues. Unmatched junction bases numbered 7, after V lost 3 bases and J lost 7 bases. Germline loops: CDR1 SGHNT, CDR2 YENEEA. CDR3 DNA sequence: TGTGCCAGCAGCTTCCGGACTAGCGGGGGGGCTGGAAATGAGCAGTTCTTC. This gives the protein CASSFRTSGGAGNEQFF.

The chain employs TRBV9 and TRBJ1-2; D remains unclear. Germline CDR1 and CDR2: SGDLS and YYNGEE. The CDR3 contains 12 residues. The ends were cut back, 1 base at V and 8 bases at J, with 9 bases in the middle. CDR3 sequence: CASSVPSGGYTF. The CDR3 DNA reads TGTGCCAGCAGCGTACCGAGTGGAGGCTACACCTTC.

CDR3 coding DNA: TGCAGCGTTGTTAAGGGTCCCACTGAAGCTTTCTTT. Its translation is CSVVKGPTEAFF. The genes are TRBV29-1 and TRBJ1-1, with D unclear. Germline CDR1 and CDR2: SQVTM and ANQGSEA. The CDR3 consists of 12 residues. V was shortened by 4 bases and J by 4 bases, with 10 bases between the two germline ends.

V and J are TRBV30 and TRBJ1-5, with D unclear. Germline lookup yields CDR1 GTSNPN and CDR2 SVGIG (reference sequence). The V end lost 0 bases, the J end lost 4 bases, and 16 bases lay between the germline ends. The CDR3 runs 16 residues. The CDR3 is CAWSVGSPRNNQPQHF. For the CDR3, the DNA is TGTGCCTGGAGTGTGGGGTCGCCCCGAAATAATCAGCCCCAGCATTTT.

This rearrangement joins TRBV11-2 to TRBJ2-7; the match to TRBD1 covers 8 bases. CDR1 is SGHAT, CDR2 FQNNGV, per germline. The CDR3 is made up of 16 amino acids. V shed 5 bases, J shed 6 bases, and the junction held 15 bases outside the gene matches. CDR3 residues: CASSPVGGQGSLEQYF. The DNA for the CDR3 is TGTGCCAGCAGCCCCGTGGGAGGACAGGGCTCTCTCGAGCAGTACTTC. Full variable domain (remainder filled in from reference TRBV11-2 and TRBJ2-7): EAGVAQSPRYKIIEKRQSVAFWCNPISGHATLYWYQQILGQGPKLLIQFQNNGVVDDSQLPKDRFSAERLKGVDSTLKIQPAKLEDSAVYLCASSPVGGQGSLEQYFGPGTRLTVT.

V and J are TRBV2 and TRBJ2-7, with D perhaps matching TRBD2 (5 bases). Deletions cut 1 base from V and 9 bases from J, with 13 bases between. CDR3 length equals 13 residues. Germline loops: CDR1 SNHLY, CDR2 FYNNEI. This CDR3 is CASSEEVAGRQYF. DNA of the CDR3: TGTGCCAGCAGTGAAGAGGTGGCGGGCAGGCAGTACTTC.

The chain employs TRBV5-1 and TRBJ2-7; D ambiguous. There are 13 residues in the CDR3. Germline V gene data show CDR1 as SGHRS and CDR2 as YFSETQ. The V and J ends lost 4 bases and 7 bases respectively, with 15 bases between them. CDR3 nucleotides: TGCGCCAGCAGCCGTGGACCTGTCGGAGAGCAGTACTTC. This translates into CASSRGPVGEQYF.

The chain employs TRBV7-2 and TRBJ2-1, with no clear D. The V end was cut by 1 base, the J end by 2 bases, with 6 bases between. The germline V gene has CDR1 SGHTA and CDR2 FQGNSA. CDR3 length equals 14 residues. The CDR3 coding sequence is TGTGCCAGCAGCTTAGGAGTTACCTACAATGAGCAGTTCTTC. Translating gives CASSLGVTYNEQFF.

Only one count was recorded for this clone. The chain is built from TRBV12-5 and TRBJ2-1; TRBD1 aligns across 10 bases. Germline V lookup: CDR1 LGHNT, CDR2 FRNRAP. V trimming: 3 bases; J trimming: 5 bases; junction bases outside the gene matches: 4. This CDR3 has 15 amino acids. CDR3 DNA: TGTGCTAGTGGTTTTGGTGGGACAGGGGACAATGAGCAGTTCTTC. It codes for CASGFGGTGDNEQFF.

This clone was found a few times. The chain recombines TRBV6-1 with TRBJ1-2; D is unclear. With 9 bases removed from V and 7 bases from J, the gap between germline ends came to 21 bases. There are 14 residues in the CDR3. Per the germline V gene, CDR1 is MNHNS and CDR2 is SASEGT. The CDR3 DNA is TGTGCCAGTACCAAGGAAAAAGGGAGGTTTGGCTACACCTTC. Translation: CASTKEKGRFGYTF.

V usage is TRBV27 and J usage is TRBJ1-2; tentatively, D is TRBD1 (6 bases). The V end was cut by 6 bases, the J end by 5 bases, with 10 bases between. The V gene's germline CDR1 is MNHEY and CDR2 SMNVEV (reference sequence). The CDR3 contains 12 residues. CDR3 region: CASSRTGYGYTF. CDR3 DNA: TGTGCCAGCAGCCGTACAGGGTATGGCTACACCTTC.

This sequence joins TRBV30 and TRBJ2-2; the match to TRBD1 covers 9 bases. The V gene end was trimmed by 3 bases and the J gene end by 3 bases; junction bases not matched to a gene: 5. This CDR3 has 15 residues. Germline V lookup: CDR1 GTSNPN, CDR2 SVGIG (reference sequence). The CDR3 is CAWRLQGADTGELFF. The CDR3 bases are TGTGCCTGGAGACTACAGGGGGCGGACACCGGGGAGCTGTTTTTT.

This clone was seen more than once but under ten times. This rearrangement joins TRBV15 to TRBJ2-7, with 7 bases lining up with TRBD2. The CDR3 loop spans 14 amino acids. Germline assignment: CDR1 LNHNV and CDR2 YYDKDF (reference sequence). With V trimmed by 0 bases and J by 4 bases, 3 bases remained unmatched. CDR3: CATSREGGGYEQYF. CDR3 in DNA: TGTGCCACCAGCAGAGAAGGCGGGGGTTACGAGCAGTACTTC.

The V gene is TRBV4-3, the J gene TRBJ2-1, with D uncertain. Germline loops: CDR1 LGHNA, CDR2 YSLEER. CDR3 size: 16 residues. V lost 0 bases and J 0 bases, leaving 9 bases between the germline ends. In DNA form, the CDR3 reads TGCGCCAGCAGCCAAGATCACGGTAGCTCCTACAATGAGCAGTTCTTC. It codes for CASSQDHGSSYNEQFF.

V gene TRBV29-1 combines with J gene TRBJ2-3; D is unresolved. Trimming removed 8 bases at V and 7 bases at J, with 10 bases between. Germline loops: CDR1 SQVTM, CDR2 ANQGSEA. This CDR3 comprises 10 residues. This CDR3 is CSFGGNTQYF. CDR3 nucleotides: TGCAGCTTTGGTGGAAATACGCAGTATTTT.

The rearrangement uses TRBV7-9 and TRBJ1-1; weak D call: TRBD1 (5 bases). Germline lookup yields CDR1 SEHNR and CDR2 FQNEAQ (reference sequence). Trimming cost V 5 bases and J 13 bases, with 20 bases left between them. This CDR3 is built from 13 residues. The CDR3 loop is CASSVDGATQDFF. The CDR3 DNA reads TGTGCCAGCAGCGTCGACGGGGCGACTCAAGATTTCTTT.

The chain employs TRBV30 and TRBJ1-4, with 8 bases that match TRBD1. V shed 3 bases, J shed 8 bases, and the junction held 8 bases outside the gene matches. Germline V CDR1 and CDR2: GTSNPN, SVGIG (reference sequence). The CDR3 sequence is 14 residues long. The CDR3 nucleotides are TGTGCCTGGAGCGAGGACAGGGTTTGGGAAAAACTGTTTTTT. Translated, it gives CAWSEDRVWEKLFF.

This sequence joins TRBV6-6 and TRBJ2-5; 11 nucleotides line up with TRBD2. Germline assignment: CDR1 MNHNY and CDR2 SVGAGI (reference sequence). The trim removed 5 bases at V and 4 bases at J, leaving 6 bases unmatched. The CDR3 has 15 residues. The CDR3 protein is CASSALAGGGETQYF. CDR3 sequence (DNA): TGTGCCAGCAGTGCCCTAGCGGGGGGCGGAGAGACCCAGTACTTC.